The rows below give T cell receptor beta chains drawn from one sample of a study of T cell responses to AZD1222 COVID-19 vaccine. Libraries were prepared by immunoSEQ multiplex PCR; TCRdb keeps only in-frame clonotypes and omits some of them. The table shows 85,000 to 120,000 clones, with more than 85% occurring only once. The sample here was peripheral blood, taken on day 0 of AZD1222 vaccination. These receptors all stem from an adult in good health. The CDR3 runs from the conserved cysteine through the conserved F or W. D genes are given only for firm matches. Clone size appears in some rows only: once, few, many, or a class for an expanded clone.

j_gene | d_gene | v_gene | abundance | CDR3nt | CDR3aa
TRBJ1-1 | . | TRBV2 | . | TGTGCCAGCAGCCCATTGGGGGGGGACACTGAAGCTTTCTTT | CASSPLGGDTEAFF
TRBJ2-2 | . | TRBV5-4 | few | TGTGCCAGCAGCTTGGTGAGAGGGGCCGGGGAGCTGTTTTTT | CASSLVRGAGELFF
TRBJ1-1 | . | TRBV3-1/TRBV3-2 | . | TGTGCCAGCAGCCGATCGAGCGGGTCCACTGAAGCTTTCTTT | CASSRSSGSTEAFF
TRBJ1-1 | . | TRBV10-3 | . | TGTGCCTCGGGGGACGGGGGAGACGGCACTGAAGCTTTCTTT | CASGDGGDGTEAFF
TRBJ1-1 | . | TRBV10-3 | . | TGTGCCATCAGTGAGGGGGGGAATCAGAACACTGAAGCTTTCTTT | CAISEGGNQNTEAFF
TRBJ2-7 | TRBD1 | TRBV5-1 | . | TGCGCCAGCAGCCCGGGACAGGGTTTAGACGAGCAGTACTTC | CASSPGQGLDEQYF
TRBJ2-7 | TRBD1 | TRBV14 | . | TGTGCCAGCAGCCAAGCCGGGACAGGGGGCTACGAGCAGTACTTC | CASSQAGTGGYEQYF
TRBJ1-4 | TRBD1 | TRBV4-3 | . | TGCGCCAGCAGCCTCGGACAGGGGGGGGAAAAACTGTTTTTT | CASSLGQGGEKLFF
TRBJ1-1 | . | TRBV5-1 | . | TGCGCCAGCAGCTTGAATGGCGGCACTGAAGCTTTCTTT | CASSLNGGTEAFF
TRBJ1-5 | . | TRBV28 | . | TGTGCCAGCAGTAGTTATAGCAATCAGCCCCAGCATTTT | CASSSYSNQPQHF
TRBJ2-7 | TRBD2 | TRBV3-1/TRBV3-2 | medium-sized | TGTGCCAGCAGCCAAGATTTTGGACTAGCGGGAGACGAGCAGTACTTC | CASSQDFGLAGDEQYF
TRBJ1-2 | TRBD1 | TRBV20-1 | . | TGCAGTGCCAGTAGACAGGGCTCTGGCTACACCTTC | CSASRQGSGYTF